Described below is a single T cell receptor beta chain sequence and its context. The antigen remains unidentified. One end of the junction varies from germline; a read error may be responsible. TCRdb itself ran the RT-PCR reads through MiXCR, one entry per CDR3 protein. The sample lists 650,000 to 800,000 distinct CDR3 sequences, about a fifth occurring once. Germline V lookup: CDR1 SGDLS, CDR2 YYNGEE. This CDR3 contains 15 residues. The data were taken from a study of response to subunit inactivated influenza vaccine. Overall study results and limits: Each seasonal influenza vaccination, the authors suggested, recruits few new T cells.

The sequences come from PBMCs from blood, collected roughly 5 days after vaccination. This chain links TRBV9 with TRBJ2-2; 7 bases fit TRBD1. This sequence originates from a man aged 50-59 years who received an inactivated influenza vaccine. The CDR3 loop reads CTSSVGGRNTGELFF. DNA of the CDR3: TGTACCAGCAGCGTAGGGGGCAGGAACACCGGGGAGCTGTTTTTT.